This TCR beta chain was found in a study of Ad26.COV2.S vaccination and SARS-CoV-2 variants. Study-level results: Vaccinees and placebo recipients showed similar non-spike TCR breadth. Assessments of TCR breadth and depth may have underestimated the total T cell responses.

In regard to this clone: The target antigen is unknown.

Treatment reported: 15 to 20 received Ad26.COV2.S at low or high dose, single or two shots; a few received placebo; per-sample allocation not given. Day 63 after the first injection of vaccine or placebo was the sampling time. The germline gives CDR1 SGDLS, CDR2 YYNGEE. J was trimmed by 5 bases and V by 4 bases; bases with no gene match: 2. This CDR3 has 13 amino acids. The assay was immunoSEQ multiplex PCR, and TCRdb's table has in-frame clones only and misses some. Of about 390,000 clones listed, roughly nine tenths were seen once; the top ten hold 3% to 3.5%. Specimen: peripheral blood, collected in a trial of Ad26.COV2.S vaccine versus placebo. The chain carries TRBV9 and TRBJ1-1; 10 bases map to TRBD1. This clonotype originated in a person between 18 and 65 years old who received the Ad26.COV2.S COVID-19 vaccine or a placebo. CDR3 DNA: TGTGCCAGCAGCCAGGACAGGGGGACTGAAGCTTTCTTT. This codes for CASSQDRGTEAFF.